These 10 T cell receptor beta chains originate from one sample sequenced in a study of identical twins. TCRdb re-called the 5' RACE reads with MiXCR, one entry per CDR3 protein. The table has 1.5 million to 2 million distinct CDR3 sequences, around 33% seen once. Material: cord blood. The origin of the receptors is a newborn girl in good health.

The table lists this clonotype with a few counts. The chain links TRBV29-1 to TRBJ2-7; possibly TRBD1 for D (5 bases). V was shortened by 7 bases and J by 4 bases, with 11 bases between the two germline ends. Germline lookup yields CDR1 SQVTM and CDR2 ANQGSEA. The CDR3 totals 11 residues. The CDR3 region is CSAGFQYEQYF. The DNA of the CDR3 is TGCAGCGCAGGGTTCCAGTACGAGCAGTACTTC.

The chain couples TRBV28 to TRBJ2-3; 11 bases fit TRBD2. CDR1 and CDR2 (germline): MDHEN, SYDVKM. CDR3 length: 16 residues. V dropped 3 bases and J dropped 5; count of bases not matched to a gene: 7. CDR3 loop: CASSLVLAGDGDTQYF. The CDR3, as DNA: TGTGCCAGCAGTTTGGTACTAGCGGGAGATGGAGATACGCAGTATTTT. Filled out from reference TRBV28 and TRBJ2-3, the complete variable domain reads DVKVTQSSRYLVKRTGEKVFLECVQDMDHENMFWYRQDPGLGLRLIYFSYDVKMKEKGDIPEGYSVSREKKERFSLILESASTNQTSMYLCASSLVLAGDGDTQYFGPGTRLTVL.

The chain employs TRBV29-1 and TRBJ2-5; 10 bases are a match to TRBD2. V lost 3 bases and J lost 7; bases outside the gene matches: 5. CDR1 and CDR2 (germline): SQVTM, ANQGSEA. This CDR3 is built from 13 residues. The CDR3 region has the DNA TGCAGCGTTGAGGCTAGCGGGGGCCCGACCCAGTACTTC. It codes for CSVEASGGPTQYF. Complete variable domain (other parts from reference TRBV29-1 and TRBJ2-5): SAVISQKPSRDICQRGTSLTIQCQVDSQVTMMFWYRQQPGQSLTLIATANQGSEATYESGFVIDKFPISRPNLTFSTLTVSNMSPEDSSIYLCSVEASGGPTQYFGPGTRLLVL.

The chain is built from TRBV7-2 and TRBJ2-3; 9 bases are a match to TRBD2. V lost 5 bases and J lost 2; bases outside the gene matches: 8. This CDR3 has 16 residues. Per the germline V gene, CDR1 is SGHTA and CDR2 is FQGNSA. CDR3 in amino acids: CASSPERGLATDTQYF. CDR3 DNA: TGTGCCAGCAGCCCGGAACGGGGACTAGCCACAGATACGCAGTATTTT.

The CDR3 bases are TGTGCCAGCAGCTCCTTCGCGGGGGGGCCCTACAATGAGCAGTACTTC. Encoded protein: CASSSFAGGPYNEQYF. V gene TRBV7-2 combines with J gene TRBJ2-4, with 9 nucleotides matching TRBD2. J gave up 13 bases and V 4 bases, and 17 bases lay outside the gene matches. From germline, CDR1 is SGHTA and CDR2 FQGNSA. This CDR3 has 16 residues.

This clonotype was detected a few times. V is TRBV27 and J is TRBJ2-1; TRBD1 matches 7 bases. After removal of 2 bases from V and 7 bases from J, the junction contained 5 bases not matched to a gene. Germline CDR1 reads MNHEY; CDR2 reads SMNVEV (reference sequence). The CDR3 has 14 residues. As DNA, the CDR3 is TGTGCCAGCAGTTTACTGACAGGGCGAAATGAGCAGTTCTTC. Its translation is CASSLLTGRNEQFF.

This clonotype was picked up many times. The chain carries TRBV5-1 and TRBJ2-3; 7 bases agree with TRBD1. Unmatched junction bases numbered 0, after V lost 7 bases and J lost 1 base. The germline V gene encodes CDR1 SGHRS and CDR2 YFSETQ. The CDR3 has 12 residues. The CDR3 spells CASGTGTDTQYF. CDR3 coding DNA: TGCGCCAGCGGGACAGGCACAGATACGCAGTATTTT.

This clonotype was observed a handful of times. The genes are TRBV20-1 and TRBJ2-4, with D possibly being TRBD2 (5 bases). CDR3 length equals 16 residues. The ends were cut back, 5 bases at V and 1 base at J, with 18 bases in the middle. The germline V gene has CDR1 DFQATT and CDR2 SNEGSKA (reference sequence). The CDR3 DNA sequence: TGCAGTGCTCACCATTGGGGAGTTAACGCCAAAAACATTCAGTACTTC. It codes for CSAHHWGVNAKNIQYF.

This clonotype was seen ten or more times. CDR3 DNA: TGTGCCATCAGGGGGCCCAGACAGAGCACAGATACGCAGTATTTT. It is translated as CAIRGPRQSTDTQYF. The chain is built from TRBV10-3 and TRBJ2-3, with D perhaps TRBD1 (5 bases). V lost 6 bases and J 0 bases, leaving 13 bases between the germline ends. The CDR3 loop spans 15 amino acids. CDR1 and CDR2 from the germline V gene are ENHRY and SYGVKD.

J is TRBJ2-7 and V is TRBV5-1, with 12 bases fitting TRBD2. V lost 3 bases and J lost 7; bases outside the gene matches: 14. The CDR3 runs to 17 residues. Germline V CDR1 and CDR2: SGHRS, YFSETQ. Written as DNA, the CDR3 is TGCGCCAGCAGCTGGACTAGCGGGGCCCTCTCCTACAATGAGCAGTACTTC. Translation gives CASSWTSGALSYNEQYF.